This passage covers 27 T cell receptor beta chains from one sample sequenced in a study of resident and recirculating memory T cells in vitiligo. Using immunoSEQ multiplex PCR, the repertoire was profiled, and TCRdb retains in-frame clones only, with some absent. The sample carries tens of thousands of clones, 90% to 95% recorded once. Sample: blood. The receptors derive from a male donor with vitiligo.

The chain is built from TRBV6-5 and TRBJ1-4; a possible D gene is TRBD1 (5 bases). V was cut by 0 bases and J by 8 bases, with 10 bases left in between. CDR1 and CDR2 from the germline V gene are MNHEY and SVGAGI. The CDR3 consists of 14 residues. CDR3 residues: CASSYSGGGEKLFF. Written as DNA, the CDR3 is TGTGCCAGCAGTTACTCGGGGGGGGGAGAAAAACTGTTTTTT.

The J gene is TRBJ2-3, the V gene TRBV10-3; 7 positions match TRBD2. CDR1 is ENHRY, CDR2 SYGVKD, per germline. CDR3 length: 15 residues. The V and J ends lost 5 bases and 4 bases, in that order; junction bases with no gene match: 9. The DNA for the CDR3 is TGTGCCATCAGTTCCGGACTAGGGGAGGCAGATACGCAGTATTTT. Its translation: CAISSGLGEADTQYF.

CDR3 nucleotides: TGTGCCAGCAGTCCCTTCCGCACTAGCGGGCTCACCTACGAGCAGTACTTC. This encodes CASSPFRTSGLTYEQYF. This chain connects TRBV28 to TRBJ2-7; 9 bases line up with TRBD2. Germline V CDR1 and CDR2: MDHEN, SYDVKM. After removal of 5 bases from V and 2 bases from J, the junction contained 13 bases not matched to a gene. CDR3 length equals 17 residues.

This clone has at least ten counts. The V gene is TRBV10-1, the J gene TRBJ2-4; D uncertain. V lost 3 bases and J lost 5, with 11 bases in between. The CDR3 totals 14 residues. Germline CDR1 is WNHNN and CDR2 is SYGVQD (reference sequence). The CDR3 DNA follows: TGCGCCAGCAGTGACGGCGGTACGGAAAACATTCAGTACTTC. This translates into CASSDGGTENIQYF.

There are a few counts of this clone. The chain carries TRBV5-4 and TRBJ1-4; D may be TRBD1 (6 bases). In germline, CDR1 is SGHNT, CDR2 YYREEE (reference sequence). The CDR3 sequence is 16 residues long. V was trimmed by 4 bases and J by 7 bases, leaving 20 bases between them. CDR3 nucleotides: TGTGCCAGCAGCCTCGGTGGGGGGGCGCTTTTTGAAAAACTGTTTTTT. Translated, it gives CASSLGGGALFEKLFF.

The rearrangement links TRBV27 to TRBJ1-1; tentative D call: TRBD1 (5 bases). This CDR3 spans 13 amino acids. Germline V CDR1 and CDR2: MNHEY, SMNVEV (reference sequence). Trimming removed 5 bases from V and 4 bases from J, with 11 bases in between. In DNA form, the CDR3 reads TGTGCCAGCAGTAGGGGAAGGACCACTGAAGCTTTCTTT. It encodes CASSRGRTTEAFF.

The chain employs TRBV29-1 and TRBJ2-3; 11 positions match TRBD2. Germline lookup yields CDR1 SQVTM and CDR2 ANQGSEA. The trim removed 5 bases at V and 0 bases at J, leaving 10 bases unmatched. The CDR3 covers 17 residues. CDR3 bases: TGCAGCGTTTGGGTAACTAGCGGGGGCGACAGCACAGATACGCAGTATTTT. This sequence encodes CSVWVTSGGDSTDTQYF.

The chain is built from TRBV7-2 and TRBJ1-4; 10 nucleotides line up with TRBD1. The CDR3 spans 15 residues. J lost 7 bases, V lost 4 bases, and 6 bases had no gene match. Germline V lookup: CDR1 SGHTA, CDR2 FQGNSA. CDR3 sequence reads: CASSSDRGRIEKLFF. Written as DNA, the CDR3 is TGTGCCAGCAGCTCAGACAGGGGGCGAATTGAAAAACTGTTTTTT. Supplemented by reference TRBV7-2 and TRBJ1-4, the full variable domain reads GAGVSQSPSNKVTEKGKDVELRCDPISGHTALYWYRQSLGQGLEFLIYFQGNSAPDKSGLPSDRFSAERTGGSVSTLTIQRTQQEDSAVYLCASSSDRGRIEKLFFGSGTQLSVL.

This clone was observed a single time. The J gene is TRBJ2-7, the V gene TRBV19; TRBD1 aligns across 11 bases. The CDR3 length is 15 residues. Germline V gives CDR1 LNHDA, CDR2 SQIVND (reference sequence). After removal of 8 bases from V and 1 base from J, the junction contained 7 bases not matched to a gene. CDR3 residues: CASSMDRGLSYEQYF. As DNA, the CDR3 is TGTGCCAGTTCCATGGACAGGGGGCTGTCCTACGAGCAGTACTTC. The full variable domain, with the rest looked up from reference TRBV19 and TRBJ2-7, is DGGITQSPKYLFRKEGQNVTLSCEQNLNHDAMYWYRQDPGQGLRLIYYSQIVNDFQKGDIAEGYSVSREKKESFPLTVTSAQKNPTAFYLCASSMDRGLSYEQYFGPGTRLTVT.

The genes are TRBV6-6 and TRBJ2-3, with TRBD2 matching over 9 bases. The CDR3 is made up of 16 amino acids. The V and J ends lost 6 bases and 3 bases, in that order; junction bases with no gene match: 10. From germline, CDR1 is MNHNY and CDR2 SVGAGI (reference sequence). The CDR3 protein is CASRGGRAPRTDTQYF. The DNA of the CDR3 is TGTGCCAGCAGGGGCGGGAGGGCCCCCAGAACAGATACGCAGTATTTT.

The CDR3 spells CSARPQETQYF. In DNA, the CDR3 is TGCAGTGCTAGGCCCCAGGAGACCCAGTACTTC. V and J are TRBV20-1 and TRBJ2-5; D call uncertain. This CDR3 spans 11 amino acids. The germline V and J ends were trimmed by 3 bases and 5 bases, with 7 bases remaining between them. Germline V lookup: CDR1 DFQATT, CDR2 SNEGSKA (reference sequence).

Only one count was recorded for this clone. DNA of the CDR3: TGTGCCAGCAGCCCTAGAGGGAGTAGCAAAAACATTCAGTACTTC. This sequence encodes CASSPRGSSKNIQYF. This chain links TRBV7-9 with TRBJ2-4; tentative D call: TRBD2 (5 bases). With 5 bases removed from V and 3 bases from J, the gap between germline ends came to 14 bases. CDR1 and CDR2 from the germline V gene are SEHNR and FQNEAQ (reference sequence). This CDR3 has 15 amino acids. Drawing the rest from reference TRBV7-9 and TRBJ2-4, the complete variable domain is DTGVSQNPRHKITKRGQNVTFRCDPISEHNRLYWYRQTLGQGPEFLTYFQNEAQLEKSRLLSDRFSAERPKGSFSTLEIQRTEQGDSAMYLCASSPRGSSKNIQYFGAGTRLSVL.

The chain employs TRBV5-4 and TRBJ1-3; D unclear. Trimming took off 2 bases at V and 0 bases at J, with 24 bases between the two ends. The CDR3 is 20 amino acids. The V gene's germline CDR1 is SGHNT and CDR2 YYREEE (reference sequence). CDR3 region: CASSFPPAKFVFSSGNTIYF. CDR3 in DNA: TGTGCCAGCAGCTTCCCACCTGCAAAATTCGTATTTAGCTCTGGAAACACCATATATTTT.

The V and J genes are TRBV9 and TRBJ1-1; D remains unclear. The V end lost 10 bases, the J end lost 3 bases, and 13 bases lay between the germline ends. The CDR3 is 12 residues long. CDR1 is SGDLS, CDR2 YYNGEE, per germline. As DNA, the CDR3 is TGTGCCGGCAACCGTGGAGACACTGAAGCTTTCTTT. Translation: CAGNRGDTEAFF.

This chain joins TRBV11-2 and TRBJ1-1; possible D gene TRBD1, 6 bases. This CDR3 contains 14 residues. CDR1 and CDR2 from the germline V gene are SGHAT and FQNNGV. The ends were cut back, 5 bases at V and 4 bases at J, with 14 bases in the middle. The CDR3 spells CASSRITGPTEAFF. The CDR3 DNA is TGTGCCAGCAGCCGGATTACAGGGCCCACTGAAGCTTTCTTT.

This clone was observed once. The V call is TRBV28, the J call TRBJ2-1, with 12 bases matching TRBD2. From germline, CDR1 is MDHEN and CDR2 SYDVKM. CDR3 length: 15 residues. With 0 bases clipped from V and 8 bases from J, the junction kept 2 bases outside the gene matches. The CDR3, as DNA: TGTGCCAGCAGTTTATGGACTAGCGGGAGCGATGAGCAGTTCTTC. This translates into CASSLWTSGSDEQFF.

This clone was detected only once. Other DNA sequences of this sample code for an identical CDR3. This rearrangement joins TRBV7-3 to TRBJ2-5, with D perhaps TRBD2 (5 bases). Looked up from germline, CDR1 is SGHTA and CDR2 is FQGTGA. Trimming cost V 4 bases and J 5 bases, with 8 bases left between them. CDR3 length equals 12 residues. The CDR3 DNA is TGTGCCAGCAGCTCCCCGGGGGAGACCCAGTACTTC. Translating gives CASSSPGETQYF.

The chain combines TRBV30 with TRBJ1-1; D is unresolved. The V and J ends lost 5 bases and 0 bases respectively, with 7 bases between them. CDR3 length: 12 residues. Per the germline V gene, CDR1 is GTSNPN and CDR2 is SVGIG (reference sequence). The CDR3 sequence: CAWDKMNTEAFF. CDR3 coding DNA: TGTGCCTGGGACAAAATGAACACTGAAGCTTTCTTT. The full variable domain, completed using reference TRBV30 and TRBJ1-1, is SQTIHQWPATLVQPVGSPLSLECTVEGTSNPNLYWYRQAAGRGLQLLFYSVGIGQISSEVPQNLSASRPQDRQFILSSKKLLLSDSGFYLCAWDKMNTEAFFGQGTRLTVV.

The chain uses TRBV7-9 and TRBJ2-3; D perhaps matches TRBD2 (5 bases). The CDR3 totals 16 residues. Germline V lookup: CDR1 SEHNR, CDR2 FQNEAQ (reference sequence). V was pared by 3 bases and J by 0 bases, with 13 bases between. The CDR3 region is CASSFPSSSSTDTQYF. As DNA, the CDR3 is TGTGCCAGCAGCTTCCCTAGCAGTAGTAGCACAGATACGCAGTATTTT. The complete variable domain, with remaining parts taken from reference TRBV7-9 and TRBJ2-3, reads DTGVSQNPRHKITKRGQNVTFRCDPISEHNRLYWYRQTLGQGPEFLTYFQNEAQLEKSRLLSDRFSAERPKGSFSTLEIQRTEQGDSAMYLCASSFPSSSSTDTQYFGPGTRLTVL.

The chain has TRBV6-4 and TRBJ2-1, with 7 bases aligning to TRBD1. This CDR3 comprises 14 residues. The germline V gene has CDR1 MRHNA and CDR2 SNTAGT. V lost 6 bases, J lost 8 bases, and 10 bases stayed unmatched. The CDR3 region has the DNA TGTGCCAGCAGCCGGGACAGCAGCTCCGATGAGCAGTTCTTC. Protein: CASSRDSSSDEQFF.

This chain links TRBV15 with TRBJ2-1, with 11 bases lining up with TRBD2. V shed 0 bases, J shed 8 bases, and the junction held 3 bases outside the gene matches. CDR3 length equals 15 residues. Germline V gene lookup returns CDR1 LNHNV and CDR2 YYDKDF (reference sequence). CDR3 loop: CATSRDSGRGHEQFF. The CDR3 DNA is TGTGCCACCAGCAGAGATAGCGGGAGGGGGCATGAGCAGTTCTTC.

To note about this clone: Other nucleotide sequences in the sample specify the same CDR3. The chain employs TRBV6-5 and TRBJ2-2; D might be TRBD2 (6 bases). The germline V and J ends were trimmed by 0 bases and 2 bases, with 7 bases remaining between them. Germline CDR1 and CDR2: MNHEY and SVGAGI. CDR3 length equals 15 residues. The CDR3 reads CASSYSRENTGELFF. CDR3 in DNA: TGTGCCAGCAGTTACTCGCGGGAAAACACCGGGGAGCTGTTTTTT.

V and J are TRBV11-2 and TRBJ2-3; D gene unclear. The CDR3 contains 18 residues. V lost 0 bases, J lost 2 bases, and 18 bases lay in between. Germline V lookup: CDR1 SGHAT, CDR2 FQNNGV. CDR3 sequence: CASSLDLITTVNTDTQYF. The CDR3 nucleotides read TGTGCCAGCAGCTTAGATCTAATCACTACCGTTAACACAGATACGCAGTATTTT. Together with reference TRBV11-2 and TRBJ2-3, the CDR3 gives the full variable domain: EAGVAQSPRYKIIEKRQSVAFWCNPISGHATLYWYQQILGQGPKLLIQFQNNGVVDDSQLPKDRFSAERLKGVDSTLKIQPAKLEDSAVYLCASSLDLITTVNTDTQYFGPGTRLTVL.

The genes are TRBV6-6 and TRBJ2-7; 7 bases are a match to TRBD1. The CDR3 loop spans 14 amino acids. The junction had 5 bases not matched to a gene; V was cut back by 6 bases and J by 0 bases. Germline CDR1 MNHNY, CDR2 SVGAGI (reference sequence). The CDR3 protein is CASSLGQDSYEQYF. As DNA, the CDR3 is TGTGCCAGCAGCCTTGGACAGGACTCCTACGAGCAGTACTTC.

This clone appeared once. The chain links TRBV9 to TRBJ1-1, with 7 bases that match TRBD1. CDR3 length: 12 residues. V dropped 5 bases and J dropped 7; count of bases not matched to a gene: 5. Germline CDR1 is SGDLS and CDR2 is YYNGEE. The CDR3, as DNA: TGTGCCAGCAGGGGGACAGCCCTTGAAGCTTTCTTT. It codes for CASRGTALEAFF.

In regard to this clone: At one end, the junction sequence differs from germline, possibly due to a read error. CDR3 coding DNA: TGTGCCAGCAGGGGGAACAGTCGCGAGGGCGTTTTC. Protein product: CASRGNSREGVF. The chain uses TRBV6-1 and TRBJ1-2; D unresolved. Germline V gene lookup returns CDR1 MNHNS and CDR2 SASEGT. The CDR3 runs 12 residues.

The CDR3 DNA follows: TGTGCCAGCAGTTTATCGGGACAGACCTACGAGCAGTACTTC. Protein sequence: CASSLSGQTYEQYF. V usage is TRBV28 and J usage is TRBJ2-7; 7 nucleotides match TRBD1. V was pared by 1 base and J by 2 bases, with 2 bases of the junction left unmatched. CDR3 size: 14 residues. Germline CDR1 is MDHEN and CDR2 is SYDVKM.